The T cell receptor (delta chain) under discussion was sequenced for a study of gamma-delta chains in newborns, infants, children. On the study more broadly: Polyclonal expansion of innate γδ T cells after birth follows microbial exposure.

TCRdb fed the reads into CATT to redo clone calling. Seen here are about 1,200 delta-chain clones, 0.9% to 1.3% observed once, and the top ten hold around 29%. Per germline, CDR1 GEAIGNYY and CDR2 EKD. The CDR3 consists of 18 residues. With V trimmed by 1 base and J by 4 bases, 9 bases remained unmatched. By proportion, this clone is large (0.1 to 1%). The same CDR3 can be traced to other DNA sequences in this sample. Sequences were obtained from blood. This sequence was found in a child in good health. The V call is TRDV2, the J call TRDJ2; TRDD3 agrees at 12 bases. CDR3 amino acids: CACDTLTGGYSTTAQLFF. Here the CDR3 DNA reads TGTGCCTGTGACACTCTTACTGGGGGATACTCGACGACAGCACAACTCTTCTTT.